Included here is one T cell receptor beta chain sequence, with context. The V gene lost 7 bases and the J gene lost 0 bases, with 7 bases spanning the gap. CDR3 length: 13 amino acids. CDR1 and CDR2 from the germline V gene are ENHRY and SYGVKD. Libraries were prepared by immunoSEQ multiplex PCR; TCRdb keeps only in-frame clonotypes and omits some of them. The sample includes about 230,000 clones, 81% of them seen just once. The source of the sample is a study of blood T cell repertoires in COVID-19. This rearrangement joins TRBV10-3 to TRBJ1-3; no definite D call. The clonotype originates from a woman of 80 years or more with acute or convalescent COVID-19. Sequences were obtained from peripheral blood. This chain's CDR3 is CAITGNSGNTIYF. As DNA, the CDR3 is TGTGCCATCACGGGTAACTCTGGAAACACCATATATTTT.